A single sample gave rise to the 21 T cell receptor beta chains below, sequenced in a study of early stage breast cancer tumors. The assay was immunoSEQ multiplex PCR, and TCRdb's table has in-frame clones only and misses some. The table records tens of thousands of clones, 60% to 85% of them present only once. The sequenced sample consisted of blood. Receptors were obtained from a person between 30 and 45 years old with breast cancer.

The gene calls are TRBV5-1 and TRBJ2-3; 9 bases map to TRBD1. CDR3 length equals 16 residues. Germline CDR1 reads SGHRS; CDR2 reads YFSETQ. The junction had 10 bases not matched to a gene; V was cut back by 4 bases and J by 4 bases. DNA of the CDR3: TGCGCCAGCAGCCGGGAACAGGGGGCTTTTCCAGATACGCAGTATTTT. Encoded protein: CASSREQGAFPDTQYF.

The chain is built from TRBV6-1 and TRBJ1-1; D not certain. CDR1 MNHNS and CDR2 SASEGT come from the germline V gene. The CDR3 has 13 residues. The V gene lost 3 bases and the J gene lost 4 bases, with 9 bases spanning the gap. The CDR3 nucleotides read TGTGCCAGCAGTGATAGGAGCTTCACTGAAGCTTTCTTT. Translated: CASSDRSFTEAFF.

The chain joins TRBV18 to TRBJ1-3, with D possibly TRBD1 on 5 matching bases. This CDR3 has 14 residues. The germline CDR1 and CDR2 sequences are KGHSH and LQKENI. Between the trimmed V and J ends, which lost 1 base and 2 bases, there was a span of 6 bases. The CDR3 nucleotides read TGTGCCAGCTCACCACGAGGGGCTGGAAACACCATATATTTT. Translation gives CASSPRGAGNTIYF.

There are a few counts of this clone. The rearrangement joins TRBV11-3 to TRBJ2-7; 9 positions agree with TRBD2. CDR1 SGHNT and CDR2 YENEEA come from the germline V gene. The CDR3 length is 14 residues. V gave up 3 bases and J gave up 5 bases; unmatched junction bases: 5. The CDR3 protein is CASSFSGSGHEQYF. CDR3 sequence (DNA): TGTGCCAGCAGCTTTAGCGGGAGCGGTCACGAGCAGTACTTC. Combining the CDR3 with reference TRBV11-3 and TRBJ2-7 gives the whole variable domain EAGVVQSPRYKIIEKKQPVAFWCNPISGHNTLYWYLQNLGQGPELLIRYENEEAVDDSQLPKDRFSAERLKGVDSTLKIQPAELGDSAVYLCASSFSGSGHEQYFGPGTRLTVT.

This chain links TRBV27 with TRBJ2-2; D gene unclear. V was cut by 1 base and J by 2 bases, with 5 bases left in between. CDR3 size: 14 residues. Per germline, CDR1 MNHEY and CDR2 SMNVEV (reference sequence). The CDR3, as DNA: TGTGCCAGCAGTTTATTACCCAACACCGGGGAGCTGTTTTTT. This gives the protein CASSLLPNTGELFF.

The CDR3 DNA reads as TGTGCCAGCAGTTCCACACTAGCGGGAGGGACAGATACGCAGTATTTT. It codes for CASSSTLAGGTDTQYF. The chain carries TRBV6-6 and TRBJ2-3, with TRBD2 matching 13 bases. The CDR3 has 16 residues. Germline V gives CDR1 MNHNY, CDR2 SVGAGI (reference sequence). J gave up 3 bases and V 4 bases, and 4 bases lay outside the gene matches.

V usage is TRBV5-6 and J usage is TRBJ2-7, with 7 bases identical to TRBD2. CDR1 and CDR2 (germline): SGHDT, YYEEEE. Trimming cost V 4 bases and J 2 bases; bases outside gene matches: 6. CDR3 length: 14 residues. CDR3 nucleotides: TGTGCCAGCAGCGGACTTGGGACTACCTACGAGCAGTACTTC. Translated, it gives CASSGLGTTYEQYF.

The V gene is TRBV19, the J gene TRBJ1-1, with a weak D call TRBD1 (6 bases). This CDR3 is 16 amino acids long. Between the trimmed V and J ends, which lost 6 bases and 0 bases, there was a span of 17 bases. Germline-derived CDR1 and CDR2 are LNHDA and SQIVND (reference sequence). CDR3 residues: CASSIRQGLMNTEAFF. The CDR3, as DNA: TGTGCCAGTAGCATCCGGCAGGGGCTAATGAACACTGAAGCTTTCTTT.

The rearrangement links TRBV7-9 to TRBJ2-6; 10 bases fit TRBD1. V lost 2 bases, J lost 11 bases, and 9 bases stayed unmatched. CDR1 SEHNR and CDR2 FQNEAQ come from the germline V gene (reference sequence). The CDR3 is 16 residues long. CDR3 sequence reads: CASSLIEGQGIDVLTF. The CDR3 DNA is TGTGCCAGCAGCTTAATTGAGGGACAGGGGATCGACGTCCTGACTTTC.

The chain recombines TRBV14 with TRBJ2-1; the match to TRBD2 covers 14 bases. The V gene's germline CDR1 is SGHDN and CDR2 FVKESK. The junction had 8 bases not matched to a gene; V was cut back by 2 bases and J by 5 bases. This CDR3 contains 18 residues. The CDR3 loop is CASSQFPGLAGADNEQFF. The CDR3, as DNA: TGTGCCAGCAGCCAATTCCCGGGACTAGCGGGGGCCGACAATGAGCAGTTCTTC.

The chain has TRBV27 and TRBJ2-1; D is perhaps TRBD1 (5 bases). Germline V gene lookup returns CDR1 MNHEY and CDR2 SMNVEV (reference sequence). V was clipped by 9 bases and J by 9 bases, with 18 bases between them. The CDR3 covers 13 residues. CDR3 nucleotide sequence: TGTGCCAGTAACAGACCGGAAGGGGCTGAGCAGTTCTTC. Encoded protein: CASNRPEGAEQFF.

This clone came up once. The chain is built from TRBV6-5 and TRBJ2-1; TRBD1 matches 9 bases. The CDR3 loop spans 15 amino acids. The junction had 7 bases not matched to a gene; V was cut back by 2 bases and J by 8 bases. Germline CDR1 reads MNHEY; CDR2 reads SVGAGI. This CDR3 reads CASSYGGQGMDEQFF. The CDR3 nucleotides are TGTGCCAGCAGTTACGGAGGACAGGGGATGGATGAGCAGTTCTTC.

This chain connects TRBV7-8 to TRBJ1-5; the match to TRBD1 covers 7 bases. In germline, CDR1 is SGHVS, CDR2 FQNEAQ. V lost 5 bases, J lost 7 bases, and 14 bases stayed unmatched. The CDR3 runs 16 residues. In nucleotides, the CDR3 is TGTGCCAGCAGCCCCCGACAGGGATCTTTTTCCCAGCCCCAGCATTTT. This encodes CASSPRQGSFSQPQHF.

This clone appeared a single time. In nucleotides, the CDR3 is TGTGCCAGCAGCACGTGGGATACGCAGTATTTT. Translating gives CASSTWDTQYF. The chain employs TRBV5-6 and TRBJ2-3; no clear D. CDR1 is SGHDT and CDR2 is YYEEEE in the germline V gene. The CDR3 length is 11 residues. V gave up 4 bases and J gave up 6 bases, with 6 bases separating them. The variable domain in full, completed from reference TRBV5-6 and TRBJ2-3, reads DAGVTQSPTHLIKTRGQQVTLRCSPKSGHDTVSWYQQALGQGPQFIFQYYEEEERQRGNFPDRFSGHQFPNYSSELNVNALLLGDSALYLCASSTWDTQYFGPGTRLTVL.

DNA for the CDR3: TGCGCCAGCAGAGGGTTGCCTGGGGCCAACGTCCTGACTTTC. It is translated as CASRGLPGANVLTF. The gene calls are TRBV10-2 and TRBJ2-6, with D uncertain. This CDR3 contains 14 residues. The V gene lost 6 bases and the J gene lost 2 bases, with 8 bases spanning the gap. Per germline, CDR1 WSHSY and CDR2 SAAADI.

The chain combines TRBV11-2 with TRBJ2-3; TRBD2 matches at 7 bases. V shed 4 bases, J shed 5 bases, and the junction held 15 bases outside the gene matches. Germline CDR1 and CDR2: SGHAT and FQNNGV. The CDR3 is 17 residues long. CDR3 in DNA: TGTGCCAGCAGCTCCGCCCCCGTAGCGGGTGTCATAGATACGCAGTATTTT. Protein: CASSSAPVAGVIDTQYF.

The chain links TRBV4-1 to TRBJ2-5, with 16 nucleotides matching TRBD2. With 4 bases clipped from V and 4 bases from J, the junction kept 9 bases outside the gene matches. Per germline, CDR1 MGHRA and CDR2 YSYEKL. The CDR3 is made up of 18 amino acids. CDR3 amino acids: CASSPSGLAGGVGETQYF. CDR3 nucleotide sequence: TGCGCCAGCAGCCCATCGGGACTAGCGGGAGGGGTAGGAGAGACCCAGTACTTC.

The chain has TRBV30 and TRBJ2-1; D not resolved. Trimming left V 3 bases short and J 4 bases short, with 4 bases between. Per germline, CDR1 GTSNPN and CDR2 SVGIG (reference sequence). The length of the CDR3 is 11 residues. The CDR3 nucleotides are TGTGCCTGGAGGCATTACAATGAGCAGTTCTTC. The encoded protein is CAWRHYNEQFF.

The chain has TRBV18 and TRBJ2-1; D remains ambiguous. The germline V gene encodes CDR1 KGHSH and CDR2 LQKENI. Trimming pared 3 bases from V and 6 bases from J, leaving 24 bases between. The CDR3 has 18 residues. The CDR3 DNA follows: TGTGCCAGCTCACCCGTAGGGTCCGGTGGGCTCCTACGCAATGAGCAGTTCTTC. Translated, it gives CASSPVGSGGLLRNEQFF.

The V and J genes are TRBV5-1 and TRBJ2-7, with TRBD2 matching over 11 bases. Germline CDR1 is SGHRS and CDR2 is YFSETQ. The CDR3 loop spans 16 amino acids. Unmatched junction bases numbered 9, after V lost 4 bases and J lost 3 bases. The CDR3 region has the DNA TGCGCCAGCAGCCCCGCCGGGACTAGCGGTTACTACGAGCAGTACTTC. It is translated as CASSPAGTSGYYEQYF.

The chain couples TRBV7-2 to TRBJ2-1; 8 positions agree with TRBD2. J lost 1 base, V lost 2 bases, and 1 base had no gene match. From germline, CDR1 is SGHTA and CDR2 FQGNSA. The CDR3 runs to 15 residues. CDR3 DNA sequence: TGTGCCAGCAGCTTAATAGCGGGATCCTACAATGAGCAGTTCTTC. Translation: CASSLIAGSYNEQFF.